These 27 T cell receptor beta chains were sequenced from one sample in a study of cytomegalovirus exposure and HLA in healthy donors. Both 60 Vbeta primers and 13 Jbeta primers went into the PCR. The repertoire was sequenced with immunoSEQ multiplex PCR; TCRdb's copy has only in-frame clones and lacks some. The sample carries approximately 170,000 clones, around 65% recorded once. The sample consisted of PBMCs. The source of these receptors is a middle-aged woman in good health and CMV-seropositive.

The gene calls are TRBV7-8 and TRBJ2-7; 8 bases are shared with TRBD1. Trimming removed 7 bases from V and 3 bases from J; junction bases left unmatched: 8. The germline V gene encodes CDR1 SGHVS and CDR2 FQNEAQ. The CDR3 extends over 14 amino acids. The CDR3 region is CASNMGQEIYEQYF. The CDR3 nucleotides read TGTGCCAGCAACATGGGACAGGAGATCTACGAGCAGTACTTC.

The chain recombines TRBV19 with TRBJ2-1; TRBD1 matches at 11 bases. The length of the CDR3 is 15 residues. Looked up from germline, CDR1 is LNHDA and CDR2 is SQIVND (reference sequence). V shed 5 bases and J 9 bases; nucleotides not matched to a gene: 9. Here the CDR3 DNA reads TGTGCCAGTAGTGCCGGGACAGGGGGTGTTGGTGAGCAGTTCTTC. Amino acids: CASSAGTGGVGEQFF.

This clone was found a few times. V usage is TRBV6-5 and J usage is TRBJ1-1; 8 bases align to TRBD1. Germline V gene lookup returns CDR1 MNHEY and CDR2 SVGAGI. The CDR3 covers 15 residues. J gave up 8 bases and V 0 bases, and 8 bases lay outside the gene matches. The CDR3 spells CASSYSTGVGIEAFF. CDR3 coding DNA: TGTGCCAGCAGTTACTCGACAGGGGTTGGGATCGAAGCTTTCTTT.

The chain employs TRBV9 and TRBJ2-1; 7 bases line up with TRBD2. Per germline, CDR1 SGDLS and CDR2 YYNGEE. The CDR3 is 17 residues long. The V segment lost 4 bases and the J segment 5 bases; nucleotides outside the gene matches: 15. DNA of the CDR3: TGTGCCAGCAGCCCCTCCCGGGCGGGAGTGTATGACAATGAGCAGTTCTTC. Translating gives CASSPSRAGVYDNEQFF.

In its sample, this clone was seen a few times. The gene calls are TRBV6-6 and TRBJ2-5; weak D call: TRBD2 (6 bases). The length of the CDR3 is 15 residues. Trimming stripped 11 bases from V and 1 base from J, with 20 bases between. Per the germline V gene, CDR1 is MNHNY and CDR2 is SVGAGI (reference sequence). Here the CDR3 DNA reads TGTGCCTGCGCCCCGACTAGAGTTCCCCAAGAGACCCAGTACTTC. Translated, it gives CACAPTRVPQETQYF.

J is TRBJ2-7 and V is TRBV5-1; D ambiguous. Per the germline V gene, CDR1 is SGHRS and CDR2 is YFSETQ. This CDR3 has 12 amino acids. V shed 4 bases and J shed 2 bases, with 7 bases lying between them. The chain's CDR3 is CASSVPTYEQYF. DNA for the CDR3: TGCGCCAGCAGCGTTCCCACCTACGAGCAGTACTTC. The whole variable domain, remainder taken from reference TRBV5-1 and TRBJ2-7, is KAGVTQTPRYLIKTRGQQVTLSCSPISGHRSVSWYQQTPGQGLQFLFEYFSETQRNKGNFPGRFSGRQFSNSRSEMNVSTLELGDSALYLCASSVPTYEQYFGPGTRLTVT.

The J gene is TRBJ1-2, the V gene TRBV6-4; 8 positions match TRBD1. Trimming at V came to 0 bases and at J to 2 bases, leaving 2 bases not matched to a gene. The germline V gene has CDR1 MRHNA and CDR2 SNTAGT. The CDR3 sequence is 15 residues long. CDR3 in DNA: TGTGCCAGCAGTGACTCAAACAGGGGGAACTATGGCTACACCTTC. Amino acids: CASSDSNRGNYGYTF.

This clone has only a few counts. The chain links TRBV11-2 to TRBJ2-7; TRBD2 aligns across 12 bases. The CDR3 loop spans 17 amino acids. Trimming at V came to 4 bases and at J to 5 bases, leaving 12 bases not matched to a gene. The germline V gene has CDR1 SGHAT and CDR2 FQNNGV. The CDR3: CASSYVASGGGSDEQYF. CDR3 nucleotide sequence: TGTGCCAGCAGCTATGTGGCTAGCGGGGGGGGGTCTGACGAGCAGTACTTC.

The chain is built from TRBV5-5 and TRBJ1-1, with 9 bases fitting TRBD1. From germline, CDR1 is SGHKS and CDR2 YYEKEE (reference sequence). The CDR3 sequence is 13 residues long. The J segment lost 5 bases and the V segment lost 4 bases, leaving 3 bases of the junction unmatched. CDR3 amino acids: CASSPDRGTEAFF. The CDR3 bases are TGTGCCAGCAGCCCGGACAGGGGAACTGAAGCTTTCTTT.

V usage is TRBV2 and J usage is TRBJ2-7, with a tentative D call TRBD1 (6 bases). In germline, CDR1 is SNHLY, CDR2 FYNNEI. V was cut by 6 bases and J by 3 bases, with 18 bases left in between. This CDR3 is built from 15 residues. The CDR3 protein is CASSPQQGLGYEQYF. The CDR3, as DNA: TGTGCCAGCAGCCCCCAACAGGGTTTGGGCTACGAGCAGTACTTC.

The rearrangement joins TRBV7-2 to TRBJ2-3; D is unclear. The germline CDR1 and CDR2 sequences are SGHTA and FQGNSA. The V end was cut by 6 bases, the J end by 4 bases, with 17 bases between. This CDR3 has 15 residues. The CDR3 DNA reads as TGTGCCAGCAGTCTCACCTCCAGAGAGGCAGATACGCAGTATTTT. Translation gives CASSLTSREADTQYF.

The chain recombines TRBV18 with TRBJ2-2, with unresolved D. Trimming removed 2 bases from V and 4 bases from J, with 8 bases in between. CDR1 and CDR2 from the germline V gene are KGHSH and LQKENI. CDR3 length: 14 residues. Written as DNA, the CDR3 is TGTGCCAGCTCACCAAGACAACGCACCGGGGAGCTGTTTTTT. As protein: CASSPRQRTGELFF.

The chain couples TRBV6-1 to TRBJ1-5; D remains unclear. V dropped 5 bases and J dropped 11 bases, with 22 bases sitting between them. The CDR3 spans 15 residues. Germline CDR1 is MNHNS and CDR2 is SASEGT. CDR3 coding DNA: TGTGCCAGCAGTCCAGACTCCGGGAGTTCCCTGGCCCAGCATTTT. This codes for CASSPDSGSSLAQHF.

The genes are TRBV7-2 and TRBJ1-3; TRBD1 is a possible D gene (5 bases). The CDR3 runs 13 residues. The germline gives CDR1 SGHTA, CDR2 FQGNSA. Trimming left V 4 bases short and J 2 bases short, with 6 bases between. CDR3 sequence: CASSSGAGNTIYF. The CDR3 nucleotides read TGTGCCAGCAGCTCGGGGGCTGGAAACACCATATATTTT.

V and J are TRBV5-4 and TRBJ2-5; D unresolved. From germline, CDR1 is SGHNT and CDR2 YYREEE (reference sequence). The germline V and J ends were trimmed by 0 bases and 1 base, with 7 bases remaining between them. This CDR3 spans 14 amino acids. The CDR3 DNA reads as TGTGCCAGCAGCTTGGATAACTTCCAAGAGACCCAGTACTTC. It is translated as CASSLDNFQETQYF. The entire variable domain, with the rest obtained from reference TRBV5-4 and TRBJ2-5, is as follows: ETGVTQSPTHLIKTRGQQVTLRCSSQSGHNTVSWYQQALGQGPQFIFQYYREEENGRGNFPPRFSGLQFPNYSSELNVNALELDDSALYLCASSLDNFQETQYFGPGTRLLVL.

The chain recombines TRBV27 with TRBJ2-1; TRBD1 is a possible D gene (6 bases). This CDR3 is built from 14 residues. Germline values: CDR1 MNHEY, CDR2 SMNVEV (reference sequence). Trimming pared 5 bases from V and 9 bases from J, leaving 17 bases between. The CDR3: CASSPRGREGEQFF. The CDR3 nucleotides are TGTGCCAGCAGTCCCAGGGGCAGGGAAGGTGAGCAGTTCTTC.

The J gene is TRBJ1-2, the V gene TRBV29-1, with TRBD1 matching 8 bases. Germline V gives CDR1 SQVTM, CDR2 ANQGSEA. V lost 0 bases, J lost 3 bases, and 9 bases stayed unmatched. The CDR3 extends over 16 amino acids. CDR3 bases: TGCAGCGTTGAAGATCGGACAGGGAGGGTTGACTATGGCTACACCTTC. It translates to CSVEDRTGRVDYGYTF.

The chain combines TRBV27 with TRBJ2-3, with 9 bases identical to TRBD2. Trimming cost V 3 bases and J 6 bases; bases outside gene matches: 7. Germline V lookup: CDR1 MNHEY, CDR2 SMNVEV (reference sequence). The CDR3 is 15 residues long. The CDR3 bases are TGTGCCAGCAGTTTCAGTCTAGCGGGATGGGATACGCAGTATTTT. Protein product: CASSFSLAGWDTQYF.

A single count supports this clone. The chain combines TRBV28 with TRBJ2-3; a possible D gene is TRBD1 (5 bases). This CDR3 has 14 residues. Germline CDR1 reads MDHEN; CDR2 reads SYDVKM. V gave up 6 bases and J gave up 1 base, with 11 bases separating them. This CDR3 reads CASRPRQRTDTQYF. CDR3 nucleotide sequence: TGTGCCAGCAGGCCCCGACAGCGCACAGATACGCAGTATTTT.

The chain recombines TRBV5-4 with TRBJ1-1; the D is unclear. CDR1 is SGHNT and CDR2 is YYREEE in the germline V gene (reference sequence). Trimming stripped 0 bases from V and 1 base from J, with 7 bases between. The CDR3 spans 14 residues. CDR3 sequence: CASSLDRQNTEAFF. CDR3 nucleotides: TGTGCCAGCAGCTTGGACAGACAGAACACTGAAGCTTTCTTT.

The chain links TRBV9 to TRBJ2-1, with 10 positions matching TRBD2. Trimming at V came to 0 bases and at J to 10 bases, leaving 7 bases not matched to a gene. This CDR3 is built from 15 residues. Germline-derived CDR1 and CDR2 are SGDLS and YYNGEE. In DNA, the CDR3 is TGTGCCAGCAGCGTAGTGTCTAGCGGGGGTGGAGAGCAGTTCTTC. It yields the protein CASSVVSSGGGEQFF.

This clone was detected a few times. This sequence joins TRBV10-1 and TRBJ2-6; 10 bases align to TRBD1. Germline lookup yields CDR1 WNHNN and CDR2 SYGVQD (reference sequence). With V trimmed by 4 bases and J by 3 bases, 6 bases remained unmatched. This CDR3 has 17 amino acids. The CDR3 sequence: CASSGGQGRVGANVLTF. CDR3 coding DNA: TGCGCCAGCAGTGGGGGACAGGGGAGGGTTGGGGCCAACGTCCTGACTTTC.

The V and J genes are TRBV6-5 and TRBJ1-5; 11 nucleotides line up with TRBD1. Trimming cost V 5 bases and J 4 bases; bases outside gene matches: 4. Germline V lookup: CDR1 MNHEY, CDR2 SVGAGI. The CDR3 runs to 15 residues. The CDR3 reads CASSRDRGFNQPQHF. The CDR3 region has the DNA TGTGCCAGCAGTCGGGACAGGGGGTTTAATCAGCCCCAGCATTTT.

CDR3 sequence: CASSWGQGSGAFF. Written as DNA, the CDR3 is TGCGCCAGCAGCTGGGGACAGGGGAGCGGAGCTTTCTTT. The chain is built from TRBV5-1 and TRBJ1-1; 10 nucleotides line up with TRBD1. Looked up from germline, CDR1 is SGHRS and CDR2 is YFSETQ. J gave up 10 bases and V 3 bases, and 6 bases lay outside the gene matches. The CDR3 contains 13 residues.

This chain links TRBV6-5 with TRBJ2-7; 7 bases are shared with TRBD1. Germline CDR1 is MNHEY and CDR2 is SVGAGI. The CDR3 has 15 amino acids. With 6 bases clipped from V and 4 bases from J, the junction kept 12 bases outside the gene matches. The CDR3 nucleotides are TGTGCCAGCAGCAGCGTCGGGACAGCTCATTACGAGCAGTACTTC. As protein: CASSSVGTAHYEQYF.

V gene TRBV9 combines with J gene TRBJ1-3, with TRBD1 as a possible D gene (5 bases). Germline assignment: CDR1 SGDLS and CDR2 YYNGEE. The CDR3 has 16 amino acids. Trimming took off 0 bases at V and 2 bases at J, with 12 bases between the two ends. Here the CDR3 DNA reads TGTGCCAGCAGCGTAGGGGGGGGAGAAGCTGGAAACACCATATATTTT. Protein: CASSVGGGEAGNTIYF.

Comments on this clone: Compared with germline, one end of the junction differs, possibly owing to a read error. The rearrangement uses TRBV6-5 and TRBJ1-2; perhaps TRBD1 as D (6 bases). From germline, CDR1 is MNHEY and CDR2 SVGAGI. The CDR3 spans 14 residues. CDR3 in DNA: TGTGCCAGCAGTTACGGACAGCAGTTCTATGGCTACCCCTTC. As protein: CASSYGQQFYGYPF.